Each of the 15 T cell receptor beta chains below was sequenced from the same sample in a study of cytomegalovirus exposure and HLA in healthy donors (dated by TCRdb to 2015 to 2018). Library method: the immunoSEQ multiplex PCR assay. The multiplex PCR relied on a mix of 60 forward primers for TCR Vbeta segments and 13 reverse primers for TCR Jbeta segments. The table comes from immuneACCESS by way of TCRdb, which keeps in-frame sequences with V and J called. Part of the clones is missing from these tables; in studies checked, under half for an unresolved V gene and the rest for unknown reasons. The sample table records under 150,000 clones; about two thirds of these occur just once. The top ten hold roughly 2.5% of the sample. The specimen was PBMCs. The receptors stem from a middle-aged woman in good health and CMV-seronegative.

This chain links TRBV12-5 with TRBJ2-2, with 12 bases that match TRBD2. CDR3 length equals 17 residues. V lost 3 bases and J lost 3; bases outside the gene matches: 5. From germline, CDR1 is LGHNT and CDR2 FRNRAP. The CDR3 coding sequence is TGTGCTAGTGGTTTCCCTAGCGGGGGGGCGGACACCGGGGAGCTGTTTTTT. It codes for CASGFPSGGADTGELFF. Variable domain in full (rest from reference TRBV12-5 and TRBJ2-2): DARVTQTPRHKVTEMGQEVTMRCQPILGHNTVFWYRQTMMQGLELLAYFRNRAPLDDSGMPKDRFSAEMPDATLATLKIQPSEPRDSAVYFCASGFPSGGADTGELFFGEGSRLTVL.

The chain has TRBV4-1 and TRBJ1-1; perhaps TRBD1 as D (6 bases). Germline lookup yields CDR1 MGHRA and CDR2 YSYEKL. The CDR3 runs 15 residues. V lost 4 bases and J lost 3, with 15 bases in between. The CDR3 DNA sequence: TGCGCCAGCAGCCGCATGAGGAAGGGGGACACTGAAGCTTTCTTT. As protein: CASSRMRKGDTEAFF.

This rearrangement joins TRBV28 to TRBJ2-7, with 9 positions matching TRBD1. The CDR3 covers 15 residues. The V gene end was trimmed by 4 bases and the J gene end by 2 bases; junction bases not matched to a gene: 6. Germline V gene lookup returns CDR1 MDHEN and CDR2 SYDVKM. The chain's CDR3 is CASSSPGDRAYEQYF. The DNA for the CDR3 is TGTGCCAGCAGTTCCCCGGGGGACAGGGCCTACGAGCAGTACTTC.

The V call is TRBV9, the J call TRBJ2-7; possible D gene TRBD2, 5 bases. In germline, CDR1 is SGDLS, CDR2 YYNGEE. V was cut by 0 bases and J by 0 bases, with 10 bases left in between. The CDR3 has 15 residues. The DNA for the CDR3 is TGTGCCAGCAGCGTAGGCCCGGGGAGCTCCTACGAGCAGTACTTC. Its protein is CASSVGPGSSYEQYF.

This chain uses TRBV27 with TRBJ2-1, with D possibly being TRBD1 (5 bases). The V gene's germline CDR1 is MNHEY and CDR2 SMNVEV (reference sequence). The germline V and J ends were trimmed by 8 bases and 5 bases, with 13 bases remaining between them. The CDR3 length is 13 residues. CDR3 amino acids: CASRQRLDNEQFF. CDR3 nucleotide sequence: TGTGCCAGCCGACAGCGACTCGACAATGAGCAGTTCTTC.

This sequence joins TRBV28 and TRBJ2-7, with D uncertain. V shed 3 bases and J shed 2 bases, with 23 bases lying between them. The CDR3 spans 18 residues. Germline CDR1 MDHEN, CDR2 SYDVKM. The CDR3 DNA is TGTGCCAGCAGTTTCCCCTCCCTAGATGGAAAGGTGACCTACGAGCAGTACTTC. Amino acid sequence: CASSFPSLDGKVTYEQYF.

The genes are TRBV11-2 and TRBJ2-1, with a tentative D call TRBD2 (6 bases). Per the germline V gene, CDR1 is SGHAT and CDR2 is FQNNGV. Trimming removed 5 bases at V and 9 bases at J, with 14 bases between. The CDR3 spans 13 residues. The CDR3 DNA follows: TGTGCCAGCAGCGAGCAGGTCGGGGGTGAGCAGTTCTTC. Translation gives CASSEQVGGEQFF.

This clone has just a few counts. The chain has TRBV7-9 and TRBJ1-6; 8 nucleotides match TRBD1. Germline V gene sequence: CDR1 SEHNR, CDR2 FQNEAQ (reference sequence). Trimming cost V 4 bases and J 0 bases; bases outside gene matches: 2. This CDR3 is built from 16 residues. The CDR3 loop is CASSYRGSSYNSPLHF. CDR3 DNA sequence: TGTGCCAGCAGCTACAGGGGGAGCTCCTATAATTCACCCCTCCACTTT.

This clone was counted between two and nine times. The gene calls are TRBV9 and TRBJ2-1; D possibly corresponds to TRBD2 (6 bases). Germline V gene lookup returns CDR1 SGDLS and CDR2 YYNGEE. Trimming stripped 3 bases from V and 0 bases from J, with 16 bases between. The CDR3 totals 17 residues. DNA for the CDR3: TGTGCCAGCAGCGACGGGACTGCTGGGCCCTCCTACAATGAGCAGTTCTTC. Translating gives CASSDGTAGPSYNEQFF. The variable domain in full, completed from reference TRBV9 and TRBJ2-1, reads DSGVTQTPKHLITATGQRVTLRCSPRSGDLSVYWYQQSLDQGLQFLIQYYNGEERAKGNILERFSAQQFPDLHSELNLSSLELGDSALYFCASSDGTAGPSYNEQFFGPGTRLTVL.

This chain uses TRBV5-1 with TRBJ2-1, with 11 bases that match TRBD2. Germline values: CDR1 SGHRS, CDR2 YFSETQ. Trimming removed 0 bases from V and 4 bases from J; junction bases left unmatched: 3. The CDR3 runs 16 residues. The CDR3 sequence: CASSLGRLAGYNEQFF. Written as DNA, the CDR3 is TGCGCCAGCAGCTTGGGTCGACTAGCGGGGTACAATGAGCAGTTCTTC.

The chain carries TRBV5-4 and TRBJ1-1; TRBD1 matches 7 bases. Germline CDR1 reads SGHNT; CDR2 reads YYREEE (reference sequence). With 4 bases clipped from V and 3 bases from J, the junction kept 6 bases outside the gene matches. The CDR3 consists of 14 residues. The CDR3 nucleotides are TGTGCCAGCAGCCGACCTACAGGGGACACTGAAGCTTTCTTT. Residues: CASSRPTGDTEAFF.

This clone occurred a few times. The chain combines TRBV10-3 with TRBJ2-3; D is possibly TRBD1 (7 bases). Germline CDR1 ENHRY, CDR2 SYGVKD. The CDR3 runs to 14 residues. Trimming removed 4 bases at V and 3 bases at J, with 11 bases between. As DNA, the CDR3 is TGTGCCATCAGTGTCAGGGGGGCAACAGATACGCAGTATTTT. Its protein is CAISVRGATDTQYF.

This clone was found once. The chain links TRBV9 to TRBJ1-1; 9 bases fit TRBD1. V shed 4 bases, J shed 0 bases, and the junction held 10 bases outside the gene matches. The germline gives CDR1 SGDLS, CDR2 YYNGEE. The CDR3 contains 17 residues. CDR3 sequence (DNA): TGTGCCAGCAGCCTTGGGACAGGGCTTCCCTTGAACACTGAAGCTTTCTTT. Translating gives CASSLGTGLPLNTEAFF.

The chain uses TRBV11-2 and TRBJ2-2; possible D gene TRBD2, 5 bases. Per germline, CDR1 SGHAT and CDR2 FQNNGV. This CDR3 region has 13 residues. Trimming took off 6 bases at V and 6 bases at J, with 11 bases between the two ends. The DNA of the CDR3 is TGTGCCAGCAGTGAGGGAAGGTCCGGGGAGCTGTTTTTT. As protein: CASSEGRSGELFF.

J is TRBJ2-7 and V is TRBV27; no clear D. Germline CDR1 and CDR2: MNHEY and SMNVEV (reference sequence). V was trimmed by 4 bases and J by 5 bases, leaving 12 bases between them. CDR3 size: 13 residues. The CDR3 region has the DNA TGTGCCAGCAGTTCCTACAGTGGCGACGAGCAGTACTTC. Encoded protein: CASSSYSGDEQYF.